This entry describes one T cell receptor beta chain. The CDR3 has 14 amino acids. J was trimmed by 4 bases and V by 3 bases; bases with no gene match: 4. CDR1 and CDR2 from the germline V gene are MNHEY and SMNVEV (reference sequence). Produced via immunoSEQ multiplex PCR; TCRdb's table is partial and in-frame only. The sample shows 40,000 to 55,000 clones, approximately 92% of them seen only once. The data derive from a study of OX40 agonist ivuxolimab in advanced cancers. Sequenced here: CD4+ or CD8+ T cells sorted from blood, sampled in a trial of the OX40 agonist ivuxolimab. This chain links TRBV27 with TRBJ2-3; 7 positions match TRBD2. The TCR was taken from an adult with an advanced solid tumor such as melanoma, head and neck, liver or kidney cancer. The CDR3 coding sequence is TGTGCCAGCAGTTTTGGCGGGAGAGCAGATACGCAGTATTTT. The encoded protein is CASSFGGRADTQYF.